The 4 T cell receptor beta chains below come from one sample, sequenced in a study of beta chain features in type 1 diabetes. Since all of the isolated RNA was reverse transcribed, expressed TCRB transcripts were what got sequenced. The protocol was immunoSEQ multiplex PCR, while the TCRdb copy is restricted to in-frame clones and leaves out a portion. In the table there are roughly 500,000 clones, about an eighth of which are singletons. Sequencing input: naive CD4+ T cells from blood. The receptors come from a woman between 18 and 30 years old in good health.

This clone has a handful of counts. The rearrangement uses TRBV29-1 and TRBJ1-1, with D perhaps TRBD1 (6 bases). This CDR3 comprises 12 residues. V lost 6 bases and J lost 5, with 13 bases in between. The germline CDR1 and CDR2 sequences are SQVTM and ANQGSEA. CDR3 in amino acids: CSVRQVRTEAFF. The CDR3 DNA reads as TGCAGCGTGCGACAGGTCAGGACTGAAGCTTTCTTT.

This clone has just a few counts. This chain links TRBV29-1 with TRBJ2-4; 9 bases are shared with TRBD1. CDR1 SQVTM and CDR2 ANQGSEA come from the germline V gene. This CDR3 has 16 residues. Trimming at V came to 6 bases and at J to 6 bases, leaving 15 bases not matched to a gene. The CDR3 region has the DNA TGCAGCGTGAAGGCGACAGGGGGTAGAGGAACAAACATTCAGTACTTC. Translation: CSVKATGGRGTNIQYF.

This chain connects TRBV19 to TRBJ2-7; TRBD2 is a possible D gene (6 bases). This CDR3 is 14 amino acids long. The ends were cut back, 6 bases at V and 8 bases at J, with 20 bases in the middle. Per the germline V gene, CDR1 is LNHDA and CDR2 is SQIVND (reference sequence). The CDR3 sequence: CASSPGLERAKQYF. CDR3 in DNA: TGTGCCAGTAGCCCGGGACTGGAGAGGGCGAAGCAGTACTTC.

Details on this clone: Other DNA sequences within the sample encode an identical CDR3. V gene TRBV7-2 combines with J gene TRBJ1-2, with D uncertain. This CDR3 is 11 amino acids long. V shed 3 bases and J shed 7 bases, with 6 bases lying between them. Looked up from germline, CDR1 is SGHTA and CDR2 is FQGNSA. The CDR3, as DNA: TGTGCCAGCAGCTTTGTGGGTGGCTACACCTTC. Translating it yields CASSFVGGYTF. Using reference TRBV7-2 and TRBJ1-2 for the parts outside the CDR3, the full variable domain is GAGVSQSPSNKVTEKGKDVELRCDPISGHTALYWYRQSLGQGLEFLIYFQGNSAPDKSGLPSDRFSAERTGGSVSTLTIQRTQQEDSAVYLCASSFVGGYTFGSGTRLTVV.